This T cell receptor (beta chain) was identified during a study of cytotoxic CD8 clonotypes in ibrutinib-treated CLL. As for the study in general: Response material was collected after a median approximately 12 months of treatment, range 6 to 36.

Here immunoSEQ multiplex PCR was the method, and the copy in TCRdb shows in-frame clones only, minus some. The sample records around 150,000 clones, more than 70% being singletons. Study-wide results and limits: Timing of sampling differed between sustained-remission and progressing patients.

The V end lost 6 bases, the J end lost 3 bases, and 14 bases lay between the germline ends. This CDR3 is 14 amino acids long. Per germline, CDR1 WSHSY and CDR2 SAAADI. This clone showed up just once. Its antigen is not known. The chain joins TRBV10-2 to TRBJ2-5, with a weak D call TRBD2 (6 bases). The sample here was PBMCs, taken after 36 months of ibrutinib treatment. This clonotype originated in a human donor with chronic lymphocytic leukemia. CDR3 protein: CASRDGLLKETQYF. The CDR3 DNA is TGCGCCAGCAGGGACGGACTACTGAAAGAGACCCAGTACTTC.